The T cell receptor (beta chain) under discussion was sequenced for a study of blood T cell repertoires in COVID-19. Study-level background: Both acute and convalescent COVID-19 samples were obtained from the United States, Italy and Spain. Sample material is recorded as cDNA or gDNA derived from T cells, B-cell-depleted T cells, or PBMCs.

In the study's own analysis: Estimates of nucleated cell counts were drawn from the amplification of reference gene primers. TCRdb keeps only in-frame clones here, not all; method: immunoSEQ multiplex PCR. V and J calls plus clone size are reproduced from that table; the DNA served to infer D and trimming. The sample has some 100,000 clones; more than 75% are singletons. This clone has more than one count but fewer than ten. The specimen was peripheral blood. This sequence originates from a man aged 50 to 59 with acute or convalescent COVID-19.

The CDR3 sequence is CSAIGQNTEAFF. The CDR3 DNA reads TGCAGCGCTATAGGACAGAACACTGAAGCTTTCTTT. The chain couples TRBV29-1 to TRBJ1-1; maybe TRBD1 (5 bases). The germline gives CDR1 SQVTM, CDR2 ANQGSEA. Trimming removed 7 bases at V and 1 base at J, with 10 bases between. The CDR3 consists of 12 residues.